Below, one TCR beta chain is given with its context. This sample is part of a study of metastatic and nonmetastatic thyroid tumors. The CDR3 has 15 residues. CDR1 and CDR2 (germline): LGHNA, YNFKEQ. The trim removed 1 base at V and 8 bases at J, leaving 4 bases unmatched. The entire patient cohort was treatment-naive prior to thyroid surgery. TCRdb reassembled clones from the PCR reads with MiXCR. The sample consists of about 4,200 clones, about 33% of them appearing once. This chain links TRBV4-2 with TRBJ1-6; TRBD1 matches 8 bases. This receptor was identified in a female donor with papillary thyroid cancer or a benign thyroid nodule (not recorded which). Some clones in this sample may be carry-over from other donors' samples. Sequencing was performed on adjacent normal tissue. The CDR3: CASSQGGQGYSPLHF. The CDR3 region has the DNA TGTGCCAGCAGCCAAGGCGGACAGGGCTATTCACCCCTCCACTTT.